Listed below are T cell receptor beta chains from one sample, sequenced in a study of shared clonotypes between healthy human individuals. Profiled with immunoSEQ multiplex PCR; TCRdb holds only in-frame clones, not every one. The data contain approximately 460,000 clones, roughly three quarters of them singletons. Sequences were obtained from PBMCs. These receptors were obtained from a woman between 40 and 50 years old in good health. Some clones in this sample may be carry-over from other donors' samples. CDR3s include the opening cysteine and the closing phenylalanine or tryptophan. Each record gives: V gene, clone size, J gene, D gene, CDR3 length, CDR3 DNA, CDR3 protein. D genes are given only for firm matches. A row's size may be missing; if present it is once, few, many or a size class.

V gene: TRBV19; clone size: NA; J gene: TRBJ1-1; D gene: TRBD1; CDR3 length: 15; CDR3 DNA: TGTGCCAGTAGTGACACCGGGACAGGGGGCACTGAAGCTTTCTTT; CDR3 protein: CASSDTGTGGTEAFF
V gene: TRBV7-3; clone size: NA; J gene: TRBJ2-3; D gene: TRBD2; CDR3 length: 15; CDR3 DNA: TGTGCCAGCAGCGCCGGGACTAGCGCCACAGATACGCAGTATTTT; CDR3 protein: CASSAGTSATDTQYF
V gene: TRBV30; clone size: once; J gene: TRBJ2-7; D gene: NA; CDR3 length: 14; CDR3 DNA: TGTGCCTGGAGTGTACGCGGCAGTCAATACGAGCAGTACTTC; CDR3 protein: CAWSVRGSQYEQYF
V gene: TRBV28; clone size: NA; J gene: TRBJ2-7; D gene: TRBD1; CDR3 length: 17; CDR3 DNA: TGTGCCAGCAGTTCTAGATTGGTAGGGGGCTCCCCCTACGAGCAGTACTTC; CDR3 protein: CASSSRLVGGSPYEQYF
V gene: TRBV5-1; clone size: NA; J gene: TRBJ2-6; D gene: NA; CDR3 length: 17; CDR3 DNA: TGCGCCAGCCATTGCCCAGGTTCACAAAGTCGGGCCAACGTCCTGACTTTC; CDR3 protein: CASHCPGSQSRANVLTF
V gene: TRBV28; clone size: NA; J gene: TRBJ2-3; D gene: NA; CDR3 length: 11; CDR3 DNA: TGTGCCAGCAGTTCAAACCTCGGGACACATTTT; CDR3 protein: CASSSNLGTHF
V gene: TRBV7-6; clone size: NA; J gene: TRBJ2-2; D gene: NA; CDR3 length: 14; CDR3 DNA: TGTGCCAGTGGAACTAACGCGAACACCGGGGAGCTGTTTTTT; CDR3 protein: CASGTNANTGELFF
V gene: TRBV2; clone size: NA; J gene: TRBJ2-7; D gene: NA; CDR3 length: 12; CDR3 DNA: TGTGCCAGCAGTGGTGGACGTTACGAGCAGTACTTC; CDR3 protein: CASSGGRYEQYF
V gene: TRBV2; clone size: NA; J gene: TRBJ1-2; D gene: NA; CDR3 length: 17; CDR3 DNA: TGTGCCAGCAGTGAAGGGGGGGGCCCGCCTCTAGGCTATGGCTACACCTTC; CDR3 protein: CASSEGGGPPLGYGYTF
V gene: TRBV7-2; clone size: once; J gene: TRBJ2-7; D gene: TRBD2; CDR3 length: 15; CDR3 DNA: TGTGCCAGCAGCAAAGCTAGCGGGAGTTTCTCCGAGCAGTACTTC; CDR3 protein: CASSKASGSFSEQYF
V gene: TRBV6-5; clone size: many; J gene: TRBJ2-7; D gene: NA; CDR3 length: 13; CDR3 DNA: TGTGCCAGCAGTTACAGATTAACCTACGAGCAGTACTTC; CDR3 protein: CASSYRLTYEQYF
V gene: TRBV19; clone size: NA; J gene: TRBJ2-7; D gene: TRBD1; CDR3 length: 15; CDR3 DNA: TGTGCCAGTAGTATAGCCGCCCGACAGGGCTACGAGCAGTACTTC; CDR3 protein: CASSIAARQGYEQYF
V gene: TRBV7-9; clone size: NA; J gene: TRBJ2-3; D gene: TRBD2; CDR3 length: 18; CDR3 DNA: TGTGCCAGCAGCTTAGAGGCTTGGCTAGCGGGTGTCACAGATACGCAGTATTTT; CDR3 protein: CASSLEAWLAGVTDTQYF
V gene: TRBV25-1; clone size: NA; J gene: TRBJ2-7; D gene: NA; CDR3 length: 15; CDR3 DNA: TGTGCCAGCAGTGACTCTCGACAGGCAATTTACGAGCAGTACTTC; CDR3 protein: CASSDSRQAIYEQYF
V gene: TRBV5-1; clone size: once; J gene: TRBJ2-7; D gene: NA; CDR3 length: 15; CDR3 DNA: TGCGCCAGCAGCTTGATTGGCGGACCCCGTGGGGAGCAGTACTTC; CDR3 protein: CASSLIGGPRGEQYF
V gene: TRBV9; clone size: many; J gene: TRBJ2-1; D gene: NA; CDR3 length: 13; CDR3 DNA: TGTGCCGGCAGCGGTGGTAAAGGCTATGAGCAGTTCTTC; CDR3 protein: CAGSGGKGYEQFF
V gene: TRBV28; clone size: NA; J gene: TRBJ1-4; D gene: NA; CDR3 length: 11; CDR3 DNA: TGTGCCAGCAGGGGATGGGAAAAACTGTTTTTT; CDR3 protein: CASRGWEKLFF
V gene: TRBV5-1; clone size: NA; J gene: TRBJ2-1; D gene: TRBD1; CDR3 length: 15; CDR3 DNA: TGCGCCAGCAGCTTGGGGGACAGGTCCTACAATGAGCAGTTCTTC; CDR3 protein: CASSLGDRSYNEQFF
V gene: TRBV27; clone size: NA; J gene: TRBJ2-1; D gene: TRBD2; CDR3 length: 16; CDR3 DNA: TGTGCCAGCAGTCCGGGACTAGCGGGAGGCTGGAATGAGCAGTTCTTC; CDR3 protein: CASSPGLAGGWNEQFF
V gene: TRBV9; clone size: NA; J gene: TRBJ2-7; D gene: TRBD2; CDR3 length: 15; CDR3 DNA: TGTGCCAGCAGCACTAGCGGGGGAAGCTCCTACGAGCAGTACTTC; CDR3 protein: CASSTSGGSSYEQYF
V gene: TRBV27; clone size: NA; J gene: TRBJ1-1; D gene: NA; CDR3 length: 15; CDR3 DNA: TGTGCCAGCAGTGAGAGTCGCTCGGGTGATACTGAAGCTTTCTTT; CDR3 protein: CASSESRSGDTEAFF